This T cell receptor beta chain was identified in a study of identifying expanded T cells in peripheral blood. No infections or other immune events were documented during collection. V was trimmed by 0 bases and J by 5 bases, leaving 9 bases between them. The CDR3 totals 13 residues. Germline CDR1 SGHRS, CDR2 YFSETQ. Clones were read by immunoSEQ multiplex PCR, and TCRdb kept only the in-frame ones, dropping some. The sample carries about 130,000 clones, 75% to 90% recorded once. As for this clone: Its antigen is unknown.

Overall study findings and caveats: Approximately 2-week clone count variance significantly increased as total template count grew. Technical replicates showed 0.9 to 1.5 changed clones; approximately two weeks around 15; four weeks 19.

Sequenced sample: blood. The rearrangement joins TRBV5-1 to TRBJ2-7; D uncertain. The origin of this receptor is a person aged 18 to 75 in good health. Written as DNA, the CDR3 is TGCGCCAGCAGCTTGGGGACCACGGACGAGCAGTACTTC. It translates to CASSLGTTDEQYF. Together with reference TRBV5-1 and TRBJ2-7, the CDR3 gives the full variable domain: KAGVTQTPRYLIKTRGQQVTLSCSPISGHRSVSWYQQTPGQGLQFLFEYFSETQRNKGNFPGRFSGRQFSNSRSEMNVSTLELGDSALYLCASSLGTTDEQYFGPGTRLTVT.